This record concerns one T cell receptor beta chain sequence. The antigen this receptor binds is unknown. The read comes to an end 3 residues before the CDR3 does, leaving the germline J gene to fill in the end. The sample originates from a study of T cells in women clearing cervical HPV infection (dated by TCRdb to 2016 to 2019). For the study in its entirety: The cases were 25 to 30 women with histologically confirmed HPV16-related CIN3 or worse, and 2 of these cases were invasive cancers. Controls were around 24 women whose single incident HPV16 infection cleared within 12 months without precancer or cancer developing. Blood from cases was collected at the visit at which the lesion was first identified, whereas blood from controls was collected once infection was no longer detected. Among cases, blood sampling came a median of almost 150 days after lesion detection, with an interquartile range of about 80 to 210 days. Because only a few women had HLA typing data, the possibility that HLA type acted as a confounder could not be ruled out. This exploratory proof-of-principle case-control study, nested within the Guanacaste HPV Natural History Study in Costa Rica, compared TCR repertoires among women with different cervical HPV16 outcomes. Cases were matched to controls by age within five years and by the year the sample was collected. Cases had a median age of approximately 35 years compared with 38 for controls, and baseline characteristics showed no significant differences between the groups. The parent cohort enrolled 8,500 to 13,000 women aged 18 or older in Guanacaste, Costa Rica, during about 1993 to 1994 and followed them for about 7 years. As quality controls, five blinded duplicates were added to each group, bringing the total to roughly 60 samples made up of roughly 50 participants and 10 replicates. Broader findings and caveats from the paper: Cases were distinguished from controls with an estimated AUC of over 0.75 by random forest classifiers combining richness and V gene abundances. Because T-cell numbers per sample were unknown, differences in richness could reflect varying T-cell content rather than repertoire biology. Across sequencing depths, CIN3+ cases showed significantly higher TCR repertoire richness than controls, but evenness did not differ between the groups. The cross-sectional design could not show whether the associations came before the infection or were a result of it, and neither effector/memory subsets nor HPV-specific T cells were isolated. Lower TRBV6-7 relative abundance was observed in cases than in controls (roughly 0.11% versus 0.16%; Bonferroni P = 0.0008).

Every participant had a single incident cervical HPV16 infection, and prevalent HPV16 infections were excluded. Cervical HPV DNA was detected with MY09/MY11 PCR, and genotyping was done by dot-blot hybridization. More than 14 mL of heparinized blood was centrifuged, after which the buffy coat was aliquoted, frozen at -30 degrees C, and then stored at -80 degrees C. QIAGEN kits were used to extract genomic DNA from the buffy coat specimens. Using the immunoSEQ assay, multiplex PCR amplified TCR beta CDR3 regions from an average of around 1,300 ng of genomic DNA per sample. Primer bias was corrected in the assay by using a complete synthetic TCR repertoire to establish an amplification baseline. The amplicons were sequenced using the Illumina platform. The paper's data handling went like this. Sequences were error-corrected by clustering with frequency ratios and a modified nearest-neighbor algorithm, then analyzed in the immunoSEQ Analyzer with IMGT gene definitions. At each rarefaction depth, TCR richness and evenness were averaged across 20 rarefaction repeats, and samples with fewer sequences than that depth were excluded. V, D and J gene relative abundances were compared between groups with Wilcoxon rank sum tests, applying FDR correction. For the blinded duplicates, the intraclass correlation was over 95% for TCR richness and averaged about 76% across about 64 gene segments. As stored in TCRdb, this immuneACCESS dataset retains in-frame rearrangements with V and J assigned. A fraction of the clones does not appear; measured against another copy, unresolved V genes explain less than half of the discrepancy, and the remainder lacks a known reason. V and J calls and clone size are copied from that table; D and trimming were computed from the DNA. This sample's table carries fewer than 40,000 clones. Approximately 1.4% of the sample rests with the top ten.

From cysteine to phenylalanine, the CDR3 is 13 amino acids long. The 30 bases shown cover part of the CDR3, and their frame starts at base 1. The CDR1 and CDR2 encoded by the germline V gene are MNHNS and SASEGT. The chain links TRBV6-1 with TRBJ1-2; the D segment could be TRBD1, given 5 matching bases. Sequencing was performed on blood buffy coat. This clonotype was obtained from a woman aged 18-70 years with a cervical HPV16 infection that either progressed to CIN3+ or cleared (not recorded which). The CDR3 region reads CASSEALGGGYTF. The CDR3 DNA, read in part, is TGTGCCAGCAGTGAAGCGCTGGGGGGGGGC.